This T cell receptor (beta chain) was identified during a study of identifying expanded T cells in peripheral blood (dated by TCRdb to about 2019). Regarding the study in general: Technical replicates were generated by sequencing separate aliquots of the same genomic DNA pool, with four replicates compared pairwise. What the work shows at the level of the full study, not this receptor alone: Variance in clone template counts between approximately two-week samples significantly increased with total template count across all healthy donors. Roughly 1.2 differentially abundant clones were flagged by the binomial model between technical replicates, whereas about 17 and 20 were flagged over approximately two weeks and four weeks, respectively. The authors expected that over much longer intervals, such as months to years, biological variance in healthy repertoires might increase even further. Both the number of clones called differentially abundant and the false-positive rate were significantly reduced by the beta-binomial model across all healthy-donor time intervals.

During the collection period, no infections or other immune events were recorded for the healthy donors. To calibrate time-dependent variance in a beta-binomial model of T-cell clone differential abundance, blood repertoires from healthy donors were used as a training cohort. The training cohort was composed of roughly 10 healthy donors, 3 female and 7 male. On average the donors were approximately 43 years old, and their ages spanned about 29 to 65 years. Obtained from a commercial supplier, whole blood was collected from each healthy donor at three time points set around two weeks apart. Genomic DNA was extracted from unsorted whole blood for immunosequencing. At the junction V is shortened by 0 bases and J by 2 bases; bases outside the gene matches: 4. Reading the germline V gene gives CDR1 SGDLS and CDR2 YYNGEE. The CDR3 covers 17 residues, taking in both the cysteine and the phenylalanine. Of all the DNA, just the CDR3 is kept, 51 bases in frame from base 1.

The immunoSEQ Assay, which uses bias-controlled multiplex PCR amplification of genomic DNA, was used to profile TCRbeta CDR3 regions. From the authors' description of their analysis: The absolute abundance of each unique TCRbeta CDR3 region was quantified after sequences were collapsed and filtered. Differential abundance was tested with a binomial (Fisher-equivalent) model and with a beta-binomial model adding time-dependent variance fitted from healthy donors. Any clone with fewer than 5 combined templates was excluded, and a clone was called differentially abundant if its Benjamini-Hochberg FDR was below 0.01. In the beta-binomial model, variance was expressed as a function of the total template count across the two samples, in the form v = (b*log(k)+a)^2. The clones in this table, taken by TCRdb from immuneACCESS, are in-frame only. Not every clone is retained; where verified, under half of the shortfall comes from an unresolved V gene, and the cause of the rest is unknown. V and J calls and clone size come straight from that table; D and trimming were deduced from the DNA. This sample lists about 80,000 clones; around 89% were detected once. The ten largest account for 15% to 20% of the sample.

As regards this clone: The clone's antigen remains unknown. Base quality data are lacking; no much larger clone is found one base away.

This TCR derives from a person aged 18 to 70 in good health. In this chain, TRBV9 is recombined with TRBJ2-6; TRBD1 lines up with 8 middle nucleotides. Sequencing used blood. The CDR3: CASSVEPGGAGANVLTF. The base sequence is TGTGCCAGCAGCGTAGAACCAGGGGGCGCTGGGGCCAACGTCCTGACTTTC. Supplemented by the reference TRBV9 and TRBJ2-6 proteins around the CDR3, the complete variable domain is DSGVTQTPKHLITATGQRVTLRCSPRSGDLSVYWYQQSLDQGLQFLIQYYNGEERAKGNILERFSAQQFPDLHSELNLSSLELGDSALYFCASSVEPGGAGANVLTFGAGSRLTVL.